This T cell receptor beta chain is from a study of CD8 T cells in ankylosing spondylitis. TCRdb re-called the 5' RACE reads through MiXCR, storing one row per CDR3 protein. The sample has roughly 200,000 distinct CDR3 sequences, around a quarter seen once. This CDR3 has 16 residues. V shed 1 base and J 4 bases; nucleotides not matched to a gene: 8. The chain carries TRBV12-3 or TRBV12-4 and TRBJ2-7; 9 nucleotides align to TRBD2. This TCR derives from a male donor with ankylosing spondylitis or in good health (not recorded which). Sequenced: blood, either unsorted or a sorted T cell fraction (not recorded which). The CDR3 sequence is CASSLETGLAGYEQYF. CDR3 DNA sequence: TGTGCCAGCAGTTTAGAAACGGGGCTAGCGGGGTACGAGCAGTACTTC.